Listed here are 4 T cell receptor beta chains from one sample, sequenced in a study of CD8+CD57+ T cells in acquired aplastic anemia. Genomic DNA was employed as the template in profiling TCR beta VDJ and CDR3. TCRdb used MiXCR to reprocess the reads, holding one entry per CDR3 protein. Of 400,000 to 450,000 distinct CDR3 sequences in the sample, 65% to 80% were seen once. Sequencing was performed on sorted CD4+, CD8+, or CD8+CD57+ T cells (not recorded which) from PBMCs. These receptors all stem from a human donor in good health, serving as a control.

This clonotype has just one count. This chain uses TRBV7-2 with TRBJ1-6; D gene unclear. The V and J ends lost 6 bases and 15 bases respectively, with 27 bases between them. Germline CDR1 SGHTA, CDR2 FQGNSA. This CDR3 region has 16 residues. DNA of the CDR3: TGTGCCAGCAGTCCTGATATGGGGAATTCACCCCTCCACCTCCACTTT. Translating gives CASSPDMGNSPLHLHF.

The chain links TRBV20-1 to TRBJ2-5, with TRBD1 matching over 7 bases. The CDR3 totals 14 residues. Germline V lookup: CDR1 DFQATT, CDR2 SNEGSKA (reference sequence). The CDR3 here is CSAPPGGVKETQYF. CDR3 sequence (DNA): TGCAGCGCACCACCAGGGGGTGTGAAAGAGACCCAGTACTTC.

This clonotype was counted only a few times. The chain carries TRBV6-5 and TRBJ2-2, with 10 bases that match TRBD2. This CDR3 contains 17 residues. Looked up from germline, CDR1 is MNHEY and CDR2 is SVGAGI. The ends lost 5 bases at V and 0 bases at J; junction bases unmatched: 6. For the CDR3, the DNA is TGTGCCAGCAGTGTAGCGGGGGGACGGACGAACACCGGGGAGCTGTTTTTT. The encoded protein is CASSVAGGRTNTGELFF.

This clonotype was recorded at least ten times. This chain uses TRBV5-6 with TRBJ2-4; D gene unclear. The CDR3 totals 12 residues. Germline V gene data show CDR1 as SGHDT and CDR2 as YYEEEE. With 0 bases removed from V and 7 bases from J, the gap between germline ends came to 5 bases. DNA for the CDR3: TGTGCCAGCAGCTTGGTGGAGAACATTCAGTACTTC. It yields the protein CASSLVENIQYF.